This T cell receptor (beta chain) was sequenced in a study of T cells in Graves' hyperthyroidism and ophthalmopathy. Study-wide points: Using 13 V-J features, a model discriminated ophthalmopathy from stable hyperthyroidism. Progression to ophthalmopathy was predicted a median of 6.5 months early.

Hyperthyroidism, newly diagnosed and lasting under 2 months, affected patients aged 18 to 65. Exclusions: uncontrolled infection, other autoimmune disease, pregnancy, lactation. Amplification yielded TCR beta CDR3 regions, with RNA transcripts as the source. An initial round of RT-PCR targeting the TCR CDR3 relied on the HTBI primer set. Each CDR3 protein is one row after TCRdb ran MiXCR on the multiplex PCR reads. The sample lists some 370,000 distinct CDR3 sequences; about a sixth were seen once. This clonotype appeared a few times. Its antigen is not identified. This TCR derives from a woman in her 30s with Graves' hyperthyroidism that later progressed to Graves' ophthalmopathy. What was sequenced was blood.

The CDR3 is CSARGEVGGNQPQHF. The CDR3 region has the DNA TGCAGTGCTAGGGGGGAAGTAGGGGGCAATCAGCCCCAGCATTTT. The gene calls are TRBV20-1 and TRBJ1-5, with a tentative D call TRBD1 (5 bases). Germline loops: CDR1 DFQATT, CDR2 SNEGSKA (reference sequence). Trimming shortened V by 3 bases and J by 2 bases, and 14 bases separated the two germline ends. The CDR3 extends over 15 amino acids.